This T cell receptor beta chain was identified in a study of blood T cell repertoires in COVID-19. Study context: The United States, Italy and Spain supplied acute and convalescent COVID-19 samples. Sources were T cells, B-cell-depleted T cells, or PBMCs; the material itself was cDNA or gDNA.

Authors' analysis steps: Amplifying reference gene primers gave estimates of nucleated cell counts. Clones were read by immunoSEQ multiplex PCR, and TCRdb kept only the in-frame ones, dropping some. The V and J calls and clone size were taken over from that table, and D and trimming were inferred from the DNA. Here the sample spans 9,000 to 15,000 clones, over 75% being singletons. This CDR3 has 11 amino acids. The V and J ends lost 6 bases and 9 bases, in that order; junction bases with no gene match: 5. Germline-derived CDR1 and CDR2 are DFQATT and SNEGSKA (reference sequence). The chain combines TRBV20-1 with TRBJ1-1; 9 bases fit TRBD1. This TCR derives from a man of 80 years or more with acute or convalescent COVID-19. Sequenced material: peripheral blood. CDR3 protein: CSATDRGKAFF. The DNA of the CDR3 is TGCAGTGCGACGGACAGGGGAAAAGCTTTCTTT.